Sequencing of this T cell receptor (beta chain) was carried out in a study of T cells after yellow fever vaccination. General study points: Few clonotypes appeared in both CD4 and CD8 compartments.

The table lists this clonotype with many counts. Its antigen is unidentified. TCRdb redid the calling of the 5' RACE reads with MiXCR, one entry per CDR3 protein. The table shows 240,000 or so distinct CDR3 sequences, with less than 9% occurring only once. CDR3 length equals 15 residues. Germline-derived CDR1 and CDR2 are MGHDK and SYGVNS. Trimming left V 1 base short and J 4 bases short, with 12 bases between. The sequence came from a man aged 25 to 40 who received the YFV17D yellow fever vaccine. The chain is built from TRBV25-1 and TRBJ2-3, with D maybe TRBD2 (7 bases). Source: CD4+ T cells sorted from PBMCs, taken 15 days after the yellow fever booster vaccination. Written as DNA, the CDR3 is TGTGCCAGCAGTGAATGGGGGGGCTTATCAGATACGCAGTATTTT. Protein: CASSEWGGLSDTQYF.